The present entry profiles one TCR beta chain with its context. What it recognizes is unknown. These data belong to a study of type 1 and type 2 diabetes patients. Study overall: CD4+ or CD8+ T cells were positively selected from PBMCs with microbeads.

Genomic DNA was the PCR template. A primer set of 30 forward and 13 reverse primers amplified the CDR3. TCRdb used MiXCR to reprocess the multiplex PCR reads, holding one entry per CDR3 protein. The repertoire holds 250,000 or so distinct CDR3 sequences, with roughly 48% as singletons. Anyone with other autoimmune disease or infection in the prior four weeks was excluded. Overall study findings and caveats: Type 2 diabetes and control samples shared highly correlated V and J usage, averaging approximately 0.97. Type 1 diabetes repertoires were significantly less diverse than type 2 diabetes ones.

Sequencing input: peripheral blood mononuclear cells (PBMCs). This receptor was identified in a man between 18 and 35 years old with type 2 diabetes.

CDR3 sequence: CASSHHSRRVRYNSPLHF. The CDR3 DNA reads as TGTGCCAGCAGTCATCATTCCAGGCGCGTACGTTATAATTCACCCCTCCACTTT. This chain links TRBV6-5 with TRBJ1-6, with unresolved D. Germline V gives CDR1 MNHEY, CDR2 SVGAGI. V lost 5 bases to trimming and J lost 4 bases, with 21 bases between them. The CDR3 is 18 residues long.